This TCR beta chain comes out of a study of blood T cell repertoires in COVID-19. Background on the study: There were acute and convalescent COVID-19 samples, and they came from the United States, Italy and Spain. PBMCs, B-cell-depleted T cells, or T cells were the source of the cDNA or gDNA that made up the material.

This CDR3 has 19 amino acids. CDR1 is SGHDT and CDR2 is YYEEEE in the germline V gene. Trimming removed 3 bases from V and 6 bases from J; junction bases left unmatched: 18. As handled by the study authors: Amplification with reference gene primers provided the estimates of nucleated cell counts. Using immunoSEQ multiplex PCR, the repertoire was profiled, and TCRdb retains in-frame clones only, with some absent. That table gives V, J and clone size, and the DNA gave D and trimming. In the table there are around 180,000 clones, around 74% of which are singletons. This TCR was recovered from a woman of 80 years or more with acute or convalescent COVID-19. What was sequenced was peripheral blood. J is TRBJ1-6 and V is TRBV5-6; 7 bases line up with TRBD1. The CDR3: CASSYKGPGTAYVNSPLHF. The CDR3 DNA reads as TGTGCCAGCAGCTACAAAGGGCCTGGGACAGCCTACGTTAATTCACCCCTCCACTTT.